This T cell receptor (beta chain) was identified during a study of blood T cell repertoires in COVID-19. Study-level information: From the United States, Italy and Spain came samples of acute and convalescent COVID-19. PBMCs, B-cell-depleted T cells, or T cells provided the cDNA or gDNA that made up the material.

Original data processing: Estimates of nucleated cell counts were drawn from the amplification of reference gene primers. Some clones are missing from TCRdb's copy, which holds only in-frame ones; the method was immunoSEQ multiplex PCR. D and trimming were read from the DNA, whereas the V and J calls and clone size are those reported in that table. This sample has around 260,000 clones, with around 89% found just once. This CDR3 is built from 17 residues. Trimming took off 1 base at V and 4 bases at J, with 18 bases between the two ends. Germline assignment: CDR1 SGHRS and CDR2 YFSETQ. The material sequenced was peripheral blood. The chain joins TRBV5-1 to TRBJ2-1; a weak D match, TRBD2 (6 bases). The sequence was obtained from a man aged 30 to 45 with acute or convalescent COVID-19. The CDR3 sequence is CASSLLWSGVGYNEQFF. CDR3 DNA: TGCGCCAGCAGCTTGTTGTGGTCGGGAGTAGGATACAATGAGCAGTTCTTC.